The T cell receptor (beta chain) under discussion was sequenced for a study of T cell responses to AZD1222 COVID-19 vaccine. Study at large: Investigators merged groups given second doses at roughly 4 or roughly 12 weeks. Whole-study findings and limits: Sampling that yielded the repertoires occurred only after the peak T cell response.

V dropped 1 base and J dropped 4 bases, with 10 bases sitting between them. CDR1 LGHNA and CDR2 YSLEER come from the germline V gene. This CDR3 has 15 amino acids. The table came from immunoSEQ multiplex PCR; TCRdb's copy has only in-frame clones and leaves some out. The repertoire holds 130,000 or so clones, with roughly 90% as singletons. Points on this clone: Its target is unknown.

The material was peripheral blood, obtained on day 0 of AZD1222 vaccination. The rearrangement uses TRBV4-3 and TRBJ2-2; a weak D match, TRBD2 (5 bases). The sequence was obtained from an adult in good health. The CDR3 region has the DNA TGCGCCAGCAGCCAAGGAGGAGGTTCCACCGGGGAGCTGTTTTTT. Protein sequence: CASSQGGGSTGELFF.